This T cell receptor beta chain originates from a study of blood T cell repertoires in COVID-19. For the study at large: Acute-phase and convalescent COVID-19 samples originated in the United States, Italy and Spain. T cells, B-cell-depleted T cells, or PBMCs supplied cDNA or gDNA.

As originally analysed: For nucleated cells, counts were estimated from reference gene primer amplification. TCRdb's table, derived via immunoSEQ multiplex PCR, lists solely in-frame clones and lacks some. That table is the source of V, J and clone size, and D and trimming were worked out from the DNA. The sample comprises about 300,000 clones, more than 85% of which are singletons, and over 1% rests with the top ten. The germline V gene encodes CDR1 KGHSH and CDR2 LQKENI. The V and J ends lost 6 bases and 7 bases, in that order; junction bases with no gene match: 8. CDR3 length: 16 residues. The origin of this receptor is a man in his 70s with acute or convalescent COVID-19. Sequences were obtained from peripheral blood. The chain joins TRBV18 to TRBJ2-1; 14 nucleotides agree with TRBD2. CDR3 protein: CASSFTGTSGRNEQFF. The DNA of the CDR3 is TGTGCCAGCTCGTTCACAGGGACTAGCGGGAGAAATGAGCAGTTCTTC.